This T cell receptor (beta chain) came from a study of a mutant IDH1 vaccine in newly diagnosed glioma. Study background: The treated population exhibited a male proportion of roughly 62%, a female proportion of around 40%, and a mean age of about 40 years. Most patients had received both radiotherapy and temozolomide, the prior options being radiotherapy, temozolomide, or both.

Concerning this clone: Its specificity is unknown.

TCRdb keeps only in-frame clones here, not all; method: immunoSEQ multiplex PCR. The repertoire consists of around 78,000 clones, with 90% to 95% occurring once and the leading ten covering roughly 0.5%. Indicated time point: week 5, during vaccination. Topical imiquimod was applied with each vaccine dose, which held 300 ug of mutant IDH1 20-mer peptide. The starting material was PBMCs, obtained from a glioma patient whose treatment included an IDH1 peptide vaccine. This TCR came from a woman in her forties or fifties with glioma.

CDR3 residues: CASRAQGRDGYTF. CDR3 coding DNA: TGTGCCAGCAGGGCACAGGGGCGGGATGGCTACACCTTC. The chain joins TRBV6-5 to TRBJ1-2, with TRBD1 matching 7 bases. This CDR3 is built from 13 residues. Trimming took 6 bases from V and 6 from J; bases not matched to a gene: 7. Germline V gene data show CDR1 as MNHEY and CDR2 as SVGAGI.